This T cell receptor (beta chain) comes out of a study of shared clonotypes between healthy human individuals. In the source study's methods: Junction-only sequences without quality scores came from ImmunoSEQ, so filtering differed. Assay: immunoSEQ multiplex PCR; the TCRdb copy retains only in-frame clones and omits some. That table gives V, J and clone size, and the DNA gave D and trimming. The sample yields hundreds of thousands of clones, around 81% seen once. Unsorted samples used about 90 million PBMCs for genomic DNA. The CDR3 is 16 residues long. Per the germline V gene, CDR1 is SGDLS and CDR2 is YYNGEE. Trimming pared 4 bases from V and 0 bases from J, leaving 14 bases between.

The sample comprised PBMCs. The chain links TRBV9 to TRBJ2-1; D is perhaps TRBD1 or TRBD2 (5 bases each). The source of this sequence is a woman aged 40 to 55 in good health. Some clones in this sample may be carry-over from other donors' samples. CDR3 nucleotides: TGTGCCAGCAGCCCGAGTCACGGGACCTCCTACAATGAGCAGTTCTTC. The encoded protein is CASSPSHGTSYNEQFF.